The rows below give T cell receptor beta chains drawn from one sample of a study of OX40 agonist ivuxolimab in advanced cancers. Only in-frame clones appear in the TCRdb table, and some are missing; sequencing was by immunoSEQ multiplex PCR. The top ten hold more than 3% of the sample, which has tens of thousands of clones, 70% to 90% seen once. The specimen comprised CD4+ or CD8+ T cells sorted from blood, sampled in a trial of the OX40 agonist ivuxolimab. The receptors here all came from an adult with an advanced solid tumor such as melanoma, head and neck, liver or kidney cancer. Each CDR3 is given with its conserved first and last residue. Each record gives: J gene, V gene, D gene, CDR3 protein, CDR3 DNA. The D gene is left open where the match is weak.

>TRBJ1-5|TRBV6-5|.
CASSHERVYNQPQHF
TGTGCCAGCAGCCACGAGAGGGTATACAATCAGCCCCAGCATTTT
>TRBJ2-1|TRBV6-1|TRBD1
CASSRDRTPDEQFF
TGTGCCAGCTCCCGGGACAGGACTCCGGATGAGCAGTTCTTC
>TRBJ1-2|TRBV27|TRBD1
CASSFQSGGYGYTF
TGTGCCAGCAGTTTTCAGTCAGGGGGGTATGGCTACACCTTC
>TRBJ2-5|TRBV15|.
CATSPPSQRETQYF
TGTGCCACCAGCCCCCCCTCCCAGCGGGAGACCCAGTACTTC
>TRBJ2-1|TRBV20-1|TRBD2
CSARTSGSPFF
TGCAGTGCTAGGACTAGCGGGTCTCCGTTCTTC
>TRBJ1-1|TRBV5-1|.
CASSLGDIREAFF
TGCGCCAGCAGCTTGGGTGACATCCGTGAAGCTTTCTTT
>TRBJ2-1|TRBV11-2|.
CASSIRDLSSYNEQFF
TGTGCCAGCAGCATCCGGGACTTGAGCTCCTACAATGAGCAGTTCTTC
>TRBJ1-5|TRBV19|.
CASRALNQPQHF
TGTGCCAGTAGGGCTCTCAATCAGCCCCAGCATTTT
>TRBJ2-7|TRBV5-1|.
CASSFVAGSGYEQYF
TGCGCCAGCAGCTTCGTTGCGGGGAGCGGATACGAGCAGTACTTC
>TRBJ1-1|TRBV10-3|.
CAVKGRVTEAFF
TGTGCCGTCAAGGGGCGAGTCACTGAAGCTTTCTTT
>TRBJ2-7|TRBV9|TRBD2
CASSPRTSGTSYEQYF
TGTGCCAGCAGCCCTCGGACTAGCGGGACCTCCTACGAGCAGTACTTC
>TRBJ1-3|TRBV11-2|.
CASSSAPVGAYGNTIYF
TGTGCCAGCAGCTCCGCTCCGGTGGGGGCATATGGAAACACCATATATTTT
>TRBJ2-5|TRBV10-3|TRBD2
CAISTTSGRTETQYF
TGTGCCATCAGTACCACTAGCGGGAGAACGGAGACCCAGTACTTC
>TRBJ2-7|TRBV19|.
CASSKVKGPISSYEQYF
TGTGCCAGTAGTAAGGTGAAGGGACCTATATCTTCCTACGAGCAGTACTTC
>TRBJ2-3|TRBV5-1|TRBD1
CASSAGTGTDTQYF
TGCGCCAGCAGCGCCGGGACAGGCACAGATACGCAGTATTTT
>TRBJ2-1|TRBV11-3|TRBD2
CASSKGTSGHNEQFF
TGTGCCAGCAGCAAAGGGACTAGCGGCCACAATGAGCAGTTCTTC
>TRBJ2-5|TRBV27|.
CASSTNQETQYF
TGTGCCAGCAGTACCAATCAAGAGACCCAGTACTTC
>TRBJ2-1|TRBV11-3|.
CASSLDRRPNNEQFF
TGTGCCAGCAGCTTAGATAGGAGACCCAACAATGAGCAGTTCTTC
>TRBJ2-2|TRBV6-5|.
CASSAFRDGELFF
TGTGCCAGCAGTGCCTTTAGAGACGGGGAGCTGTTTTTT
>TRBJ2-2|TRBV19|.
CASSIQGPSLTNTGELFF
TGCGCCAGTAGTATACAGGGCCCTTCTCTTACGAACACCGGGGAGCTGTTTTTT
>TRBJ2-7|TRBV28|.
CASSRVGTYEQYF
TGTGCCAGCAGCCGCGTCGGGACCTACGAGCAGTACTTC
>TRBJ2-7|TRBV6-1|.
CATDSITYEQYF
TGTGCCACCGACAGTATAACCTACGAGCAGTACTTC
>TRBJ1-1|TRBV30|.
CAWSRRNTEAFF
TGTGCCTGGAGTCGAAGGAACACTGAAGCTTTCTTT
>TRBJ1-1|TRBV10-2|.
CASTQAFEAFF
TGCGCCAGCACCCAGGCGTTTGAAGCTTTCTTT
>TRBJ2-7|TRBV19|.
CATGNWDPTGEQYF
TGTGCCACCGGCAACTGGGACCCTACAGGGGAGCAGTACTTC
>TRBJ2-1|TRBV5-8|.
CASSRSGDYYNEQFF
TGTGCCAGCAGTCGAAGCGGAGACTATTACAATGAGCAGTTCTTC
>TRBJ2-3|TRBV7-3|.
CASSETGAKDTQYF
TGTGCCAGCAGCGAAACGGGAGCTAAAGATACGCAGTATTTT
>TRBJ1-2|TRBV18|.
CASSSTSSWGYGYTF
TGTGCCAGCTCATCGACGTCCTCCTGGGGCTATGGCTACACCTTC
>TRBJ2-7|TRBV7-9|TRBD1
CASSPRTGRGQYF
TGTGCCAGCAGCCCCCGGACAGGTCGGGGGCAGTACTTC
>TRBJ1-2|TRBV19|TRBD1
CASSIGQGVRNYGYTF
TGTGCCAGTAGTATAGGACAGGGGGTAAGGAACTATGGCTACACCTTC
>TRBJ2-7|TRBV18|.
CASSTVGNYEQYF
TGTGCCAGCTCGACCGTGGGGAACTACGAGCAGTACTTC
>TRBJ1-6|TRBV10-1|.
CASSESFRNSPLHF
TGCGCCAGCAGTGAGTCTTTCAGGAATTCACCCCTCCACTTT
>TRBJ1-1|TRBV9|.
CASSGGQGRGNTEAFF
TGTGCCAGCAGCGGGGGACAAGGACGGGGGAACACTGAAGCTTTCTTT
>TRBJ2-1|TRBV4-3|TRBD2
CASSQGGSGSNEQFF
TGCGCCAGCAGCCAAGGGGGTAGCGGGAGTAATGAGCAGTTCTTC
>TRBJ1-2|TRBV7-9|TRBD1
CASSTLLGQGFRGYTF
TGTGCCAGCAGCACGTTATTGGGACAGGGCTTCCGTGGCTACACCTTC
>TRBJ2-1|TRBV28|.
CASNLSRGVGPRGEQFF
TGTGCCAGCAATTTATCGAGGGGGGTCGGACCTCGGGGTGAGCAGTTCTTC
>TRBJ1-2|TRBV28|.
CASSRPPSGRNYGYTF
TGTGCCAGCAGCCGCCCCCCATCGGGCAGAAACTATGGCTACACCTTC
>TRBJ2-3|TRBV14|TRBD1
CASSQDWGQGDTDTQYF
TGTGCCAGCAGCCAAGATTGGGGACAGGGTGACACAGATACGCAGTATTTT
>TRBJ1-3|TRBV15|.
CATSRDLDRTSGNTIYF
TGTGCCACCAGCAGAGATCTTGACCGGACCTCTGGAAACACCATATATTTT
>TRBJ2-7|TRBV6-1|.
CASNWASPSYEQYF
TGTGCCAGCAACTGGGCTAGTCCTTCCTACGAGCAGTACTTC